The next 23 T cell receptor beta chains were all read from a single sample in a study of shared clonotypes between healthy human individuals. Some clones are missing from TCRdb's copy, which holds only in-frame ones; the method was immunoSEQ multiplex PCR. The sample lists about 87,000 clones; about half were seen once. The source material was PBMCs. The source of these receptors is a woman in her thirties or forties in good health. Some clones in this sample may be carry-over from other donors' samples.

This clone occurred many times. CDR3 DNA sequence: TGCAGCGTTGGAGTAGCGGGAGGGGTCTACGAGCAGTACTTC. It codes for CSVGVAGGVYEQYF. The chain has TRBV29-1 and TRBJ2-7; 11 bases line up with TRBD2. The CDR3 is 14 residues long. The V gene's germline CDR1 is SQVTM and CDR2 ANQGSEA. Trimming cost V 4 bases and J 3 bases; bases outside gene matches: 5.

This chain uses TRBV5-1 with TRBJ2-7; 8 bases map to TRBD1. The CDR3 has 13 residues. The junction had 3 bases not matched to a gene; V was cut back by 4 bases and J by 3 bases. Germline V gene sequence: CDR1 SGHRS, CDR2 YFSETQ. CDR3 sequence: CASSGTGFYEQYF. For the CDR3, the DNA is TGCGCCAGCAGCGGGACAGGATTCTACGAGCAGTACTTC.

The rearrangement links TRBV7-6 to TRBJ1-1; 8 nucleotides match TRBD1. The CDR3 has 16 amino acids. The V and J ends lost 5 bases and 3 bases, in that order; junction bases with no gene match: 11. Germline values: CDR1 SGHVS, CDR2 FNYEAQ. In nucleotides, the CDR3 is TGTGCCAGCAGCCAGGACAGGGTGGGGATAGACACTGAAGCTTTCTTT. Encoded protein: CASSQDRVGIDTEAFF.

The CDR3, as DNA: TGCAGCGCGGACCTGCTTGGATCTGGAAACACCATATATTTT. Translated, it gives CSADLLGSGNTIYF. V usage is TRBV29-1 and J usage is TRBJ1-3; D uncertain. V was shortened by 7 bases and J by 1 base, with 14 bases between the two germline ends. CDR3 length: 14 residues. The germline V gene has CDR1 SQVTM and CDR2 ANQGSEA. Complete variable domain (other parts from reference TRBV29-1 and TRBJ1-3): SAVISQKPSRDICQRGTSLTIQCQVDSQVTMMFWYRQQPGQSLTLIATANQGSEATYESGFVIDKFPISRPNLTFSTLTVSNMSPEDSSIYLCSADLLGSGNTIYFGEGSWLTVV.

Concerning this clone itself: One end of the junction fails to match germline, which may point to a read error. The chain combines TRBV7-2 with TRBJ2-5, with D possibly TRBD2 on 6 matching bases. The germline gives CDR1 SGHTA, CDR2 FQGNSA. There are 14 residues in the CDR3. As DNA, the CDR3 is TGCGCCAGCAGCCAAGATAGACAAGACCGGGAGCAGTACTTC. Translation: CASSQDRQDREQYF.

The V gene is TRBV29-1, the J gene TRBJ2-7; 13 positions match TRBD2. V lost 6 bases and J lost 4; bases outside the gene matches: 6. Germline V gives CDR1 SQVTM, CDR2 ANQGSEA. This CDR3 is 14 amino acids long. The DNA of the CDR3 is TGCAGCGTCAGGACTAGCGGGAGTAGGTACGAGCAGTACTTC. Translated, it gives CSVRTSGSRYEQYF.

The gene calls are TRBV27 and TRBJ2-7, with TRBD1 matching 7 bases. Looked up from germline, CDR1 is MNHEY and CDR2 is SMNVEV (reference sequence). This CDR3 spans 15 amino acids. The V gene end was trimmed by 7 bases and the J gene end by 3 bases; junction bases not matched to a gene: 12. The CDR3 reads CASTPFSTGNYEQYF. In DNA, the CDR3 is TGTGCCAGCACCCCCTTTTCGACAGGGAACTACGAGCAGTACTTC.

The chain couples TRBV5-1 to TRBJ2-7, with D hard to call. This CDR3 has 16 residues. Per germline, CDR1 SGHRS and CDR2 YFSETQ. V was shortened by 0 bases and J by 4 bases, with 17 bases between the two germline ends. CDR3 loop: CASSLGSLEFLYEQYF. The CDR3 nucleotides are TGCGCCAGCAGCTTGGGCTCCCTAGAGTTCCTATACGAGCAGTACTTC.

This sequence joins TRBV9 and TRBJ2-5; D gene uncertain. Trimming removed 4 bases from V and 5 bases from J, with 12 bases in between. The CDR3 sequence is 13 residues long. Per germline, CDR1 SGDLS and CDR2 YYNGEE. The CDR3 protein is CASSQTFVETQYF. In DNA form, the CDR3 reads TGTGCCAGCAGCCAGACCTTTGTGGAGACCCAGTACTTC. The entire variable domain, with the rest obtained from reference TRBV9 and TRBJ2-5, is as follows: DSGVTQTPKHLITATGQRVTLRCSPRSGDLSVYWYQQSLDQGLQFLIQYYNGEERAKGNILERFSAQQFPDLHSELNLSSLELGDSALYFCASSQTFVETQYFGPGTRLLVL.

The chain uses TRBV5-1 and TRBJ2-1, with D perhaps TRBD1 or TRBD2 (5 bases each). Germline values: CDR1 SGHRS, CDR2 YFSETQ. The ends were cut back, 4 bases at V and 0 bases at J, with 11 bases in the middle. This CDR3 spans 15 amino acids. The DNA for the CDR3 is TGCGCCAGCAGCGAGGGACGGAGCTCCTACAATGAGCAGTTCTTC. It is translated as CASSEGRSSYNEQFF.

This clone was seen at least ten times. This rearrangement joins TRBV6-1 to TRBJ1-3; D is possibly TRBD1 (5 bases). V gave up 4 bases and J gave up 1 base, with 11 bases separating them. From germline, CDR1 is MNHNS and CDR2 SASEGT. The CDR3 sequence is 15 residues long. CDR3 DNA: TGTGCCAGCAGTGGGGGGATCGCGTCTGGAAACACCATATATTTT. Protein: CASSGGIASGNTIYF.

The chain combines TRBV29-1 with TRBJ2-7; 7 bases agree with TRBD2. Trimming cost V 2 bases and J 4 bases; bases outside gene matches: 11. The CDR3 is 15 residues long. The germline CDR1 and CDR2 sequences are SQVTM and ANQGSEA. CDR3 amino acids: CSVESASGLGYEQYF. The CDR3 DNA follows: TGCAGCGTTGAATCCGCTAGCGGACTAGGATACGAGCAGTACTTC.

The genes are TRBV7-3 and TRBJ2-5; possibly TRBD1 for D (5 bases). The J call could be wrong; TRBJ2-7 is a better fit for the DNA end. Germline CDR1 SGHTA, CDR2 FQGTGA. This CDR3 contains 14 residues. The CDR3 protein is CASSLGQWKGEQYF. CDR3 in DNA: TGTGCCAGCAGCTTGGGGCAATGGAAGGGCGAGCAGTACTTC.

The genes are TRBV29-1 and TRBJ2-7; possible D gene TRBD1, 5 bases. The germline gives CDR1 SQVTM, CDR2 ANQGSEA. This CDR3 spans 13 amino acids. V was pared by 4 bases and J by 2 bases, with 12 bases between. The CDR3 sequence is CSVGTGTTYEQYF. CDR3 sequence (DNA): TGCAGCGTTGGCACAGGCACTACCTACGAGCAGTACTTC.

The chain carries TRBV11-2 and TRBJ2-1; 8 positions agree with TRBD2. The V and J ends lost 2 bases and 10 bases, in that order; junction bases with no gene match: 13. Germline-derived CDR1 and CDR2 are SGHAT and FQNNGV. The CDR3 covers 16 residues. The CDR3 region has the DNA TGTGCCAGCAGCTTAAGTGAGCGGGGGTGGGCGGAGGAGCAGTTCTTC. It specifies CASSLSERGWAEEQFF.

This clone was observed a single time. A read error is the likely source, as a far larger clone sits one nucleotide away. The chain combines TRBV29-1 with TRBJ2-5; a possible D gene is TRBD2 (6 bases). The J call could be wrong; TRBJ2-7 is a better fit for the DNA end. Germline lookup yields CDR1 SQVTM and CDR2 ANQGSEA. CDR3 length: 13 amino acids. Here the CDR3 reads CGVIRDSSYEQYF. The DNA for the CDR3 is TGCGGCGTCATCCGGGACTCCTCCTACGAGCAGTACTTC.

A note on this clone: This likely reflects a read error, since a far larger clone is one base away. The J gene is TRBJ1-1, the V gene TRBV6-4, with TRBD1 as a possible D gene (5 bases). Germline assignment: CDR1 MRHNA and CDR2 SNTAGT. The CDR3 is 13 residues long. Here the CDR3 DNA reads TGTGCCAACAGTGAAGGGGTGAACACTGAAGCTTTCTTT. Its translation: CANSEGVNTEAFF.

The chain is built from TRBV30 and TRBJ2-3, with D possibly being TRBD1 or TRBD2 (5 bases each). V was cut by 2 bases and J by 4 bases, with 25 bases left in between. Per germline, CDR1 GTSNPN and CDR2 SVGIG (reference sequence). CDR3 length: 18 amino acids. CDR3 amino acids: CAWSIPTPGTGRPDTQYF. The CDR3 DNA reads TGTGCCTGGAGTATCCCAACCCCCGGGACCGGGCGGCCAGATACGCAGTATTTT.

V is TRBV29-1 and J is TRBJ2-1; TRBD2 aligns across 8 bases. The CDR3 consists of 12 residues. The V gene end was trimmed by 6 bases and the J gene end by 15 bases; junction bases not matched to a gene: 13. Looked up from germline, CDR1 is SQVTM and CDR2 is ANQGSEA. CDR3 DNA: TGCAGCGTGGGGAATCCGGGGACTAGTCCGTTCTTC. Translation: CSVGNPGTSPFF.

The chain joins TRBV5-1 to TRBJ2-2; TRBD1 matches at 7 bases. V shed 7 bases, J shed 2 bases, and the junction held 5 bases outside the gene matches. The CDR3 has 14 amino acids. Germline V gene lookup returns CDR1 SGHRS and CDR2 YFSETQ. The CDR3 is CASGQEINTGELFF. CDR3 DNA sequence: TGCGCCAGCGGACAGGAAATAAACACCGGGGAGCTGTTTTTT.

The chain links TRBV30 to TRBJ2-5; a possible D gene is TRBD1 (5 bases). The J call is doubtful: the DNA matches TRBJ2-7 better. The CDR3 spans 14 residues. CDR1 and CDR2 (germline): GTSNPN, SVGIG (reference sequence). This chain's CDR3 is CAWSQGLGSYEQYF. The DNA for the CDR3 is TGTGCCTGGAGTCAGGGTCTCGGGTCCTACGAGCAGTACTTC.

The chain is built from TRBV2 and TRBJ1-5; 8 bases map to TRBD1. The CDR3 spans 15 residues. The germline V gene encodes CDR1 SNHLY and CDR2 FYNNEI. The ends lost 5 bases at V and 3 bases at J; junction bases unmatched: 6. The CDR3 sequence: CASSPGQAINQPQHF. The CDR3 coding sequence is TGTGCCAGCAGTCCGGGACAGGCGATCAATCAGCCCCAGCATTTT. Combining the CDR3 with reference TRBV2 and TRBJ1-5 gives the whole variable domain EPEVTQTPSHQVTQMGQEVILRCVPISNHLYFYWYRQILGQKVEFLVSFYNNEISEKSEIFDDQFSVERPDGSNFTLKIRSTKLEDSAMYFCASSPGQAINQPQHFGDGTRLSIL.

This clone was seen a handful of times. The rearrangement links TRBV18 to TRBJ2-5; unclear D gene. TRBJ2-7 matches the DNA end more closely, so the J call is doubtful. Germline loops: CDR1 KGHSH, CDR2 LQKENI. The CDR3 sequence is 13 residues long. CDR3 residues: CASSPVPGHEQYF. CDR3 bases: TGTGCCAGCTCACCTGTTCCAGGACACGAGCAGTACTTC.